Listed below are T cell receptor beta chains from one sample, sequenced in a study of T cell responses to AZD1222 COVID-19 vaccine. Clones were sequenced by immunoSEQ multiplex PCR, and TCRdb holds only the in-frame ones, with some missing. The sample holds some 100,000 clones, about 86% seen once. The starting material was peripheral blood, obtained on day 0 of AZD1222 vaccination. The receptors shown here come from an adult in good health. The CDR3 runs from the conserved cysteine through the conserved F or W. D genes are given only for firm matches. Size is stated for part of the rows, as once, few or many counts, or as a class when the clone is expanded.

v_call	d_call	j_call	clone_size	cdr3_nt	cdr3_aa
TRBV5-1	TRBD1	TRBJ1-1	.	TGCGCCAGCAGCATAGACAGGGACCCTGAAGCTTTCTTT	CASSIDRDPEAFF
TRBV6-2/TRBV6-3	.	TRBJ2-1	.	TGTGCCAGCAGTTACGGGGGAGACAATGAGCAGTTCTTC	CASSYGGDNEQFF
TRBV9	.	TRBJ2-5	.	TGTGCCAGCAGCGTAGATGGTTTCGGAGGAGAGACCCAGTACTTC	CASSVDGFGGETQYF
TRBV7-2	TRBD2	TRBJ2-1	.	TGTGCCAGCAGCTTGACTAGCGGGAGCCCCAATGAGCAGTTCTTC	CASSLTSGSPNEQFF
TRBV6-5	.	TRBJ2-3	.	TGTGCCAGCAGTTACAGCGGCTATCACACAGATACGCAGTATTTT	CASSYSGYHTDTQYF
TRBV7-2	TRBD1	TRBJ1-5	.	TGTGCCAGCAGCTTCCGGGACAGTCGAAATCAGCCCCAGCATTTT	CASSFRDSRNQPQHF
TRBV19	.	TRBJ2-6	.	TGTGCCAGTAGTTCCCGCTCTGGGGCCAACGTCCTGACTTTC	CASSSRSGANVLTF
TRBV28	.	TRBJ2-7	.	TGTGCCAGCAGTTTATCCACCTTTGGTTGGTACTTC	CASSLSTFGWYF
TRBV5-1	TRBD1	TRBJ1-1	.	TGCGCCAGCAGCACTCAGGGGGGCAGCACTGAAGCTTTCTTT	CASSTQGGSTEAFF
TRBV5-1	.	TRBJ2-1	many	TGCGCCAGCAGCCCCGGGTCAGTTACCTACAATGAGCAGTTCTTC	CASSPGSVTYNEQFF
TRBV30	.	TRBJ2-2	once	TGTGCCTGGAGTGTAAGTCGGACTGACCAGACCGGGGAGCTGTTTTTT	CAWSVSRTDQTGELFF
TRBV28	.	TRBJ2-1	.	TGTGCCAGCAGTCCCAGGGGTTATGAGCAGTTCTTC	CASSPRGYEQFF
TRBV25-1	TRBD2	TRBJ2-3	few	TGTGCCAGCAGTGACTTGACTAGCGGGGCGAACACAGATACGCAGTATTTT	CASSDLTSGANTDTQYF
TRBV19	.	TRBJ1-5	.	TGTGCCAGTAGAGGGGGTAGTGGCAATCAGCCCCAGCATTTT	CASRGGSGNQPQHF